A single sample is the source of the 13 T cell receptor beta chains below, sequenced in a study of siplizumab effects on memory and regulatory T cells (dated by TCRdb to between 2019 and 2020). The receptor library was made with the immunoSEQ multiplex PCR assay. TCRdb re-hosts the immuneACCESS table, in-frame sequences only. Its copies lack some clones; in the studies checked, an unresolved V gene accounts for under half of them, and the cause for the rest is not known. Present in this sample are fewer than 85,000 clones, roughly 87% of which were seen just once. The ten largest make up about 1.4% of the sample. Source material: Tregs sorted from blood. Receptors were obtained from a human donor in good health.

This clone came up a few times. The chain employs TRBV6-6 and TRBJ1-5; unclear D gene. The germline gives CDR1 MNHNY, CDR2 SVGAGI (reference sequence). V shed 0 bases and J shed 7 bases, with 16 bases lying between them. The CDR3 spans 16 residues. CDR3 in DNA: TGTGCCAGCAGTTACTCGTCTTCGGGGAGCGGACAGCCCCAGCATTTT. It codes for CASSYSSSGSGQPQHF.

V is TRBV5-1 and J is TRBJ1-2, with D possibly being TRBD1 (6 bases). The germline V gene has CDR1 SGHRS and CDR2 YFSETQ. V lost 0 bases and J 4 bases, leaving 16 bases between the germline ends. This CDR3 contains 16 residues. The CDR3 DNA follows: TGCGCCAGCAGCTTGGTCCTTCCCCCGGACAGCTATGGCTACACCTTC. This encodes CASSLVLPPDSYGYTF. Based on the CDR3 plus reference TRBV5-1 and TRBJ1-2, the full variable domain is KAGVTQTPRYLIKTRGQQVTLSCSPISGHRSVSWYQQTPGQGLQFLFEYFSETQRNKGNFPGRFSGRQFSNSRSEMNVSTLELGDSALYLCASSLVLPPDSYGYTFGSGTRLTVV.

This clone was detected only once. J is TRBJ1-2 and V is TRBV27; 9 bases are a match to TRBD1. This CDR3 has 12 amino acids. CDR1 and CDR2 (germline): MNHEY, SMNVEV (reference sequence). With 6 bases clipped from V and 4 bases from J, the junction kept 0 bases outside the gene matches. The CDR3 DNA sequence: TGTGCCAGCAGGACAGGGGGCTATGGCTACACCTTC. This encodes CASRTGGYGYTF.

V gene TRBV6-1 combines with J gene TRBJ2-1; 8 positions match TRBD2. Trimming cost V 5 bases and J 8 bases; bases outside gene matches: 11. Germline CDR1 and CDR2: MNHNS and SASEGT. This CDR3 has 15 residues. DNA of the CDR3: TGTGCCAGCAGTACGGGCTGGGGACTAGGGGATGAGCAGTTCTTC. As protein: CASSTGWGLGDEQFF.

This chain uses TRBV7-9 with TRBJ2-7, with 11 bases lining up with TRBD2. J lost 4 bases, V lost 5 bases, and 7 bases had no gene match. This CDR3 is built from 15 residues. Germline CDR1 SEHNR, CDR2 FQNEAQ (reference sequence). The CDR3 coding sequence is TGTGCCAGCAGCCGGGGGACTAGCGGAAATTACGAGCAGTACTTC. Translating gives CASSRGTSGNYEQYF.

The V call is TRBV7-9, the J call TRBJ1-1; 7 positions agree with TRBD1. The CDR3 length is 15 residues. Germline V gene lookup returns CDR1 SEHNR and CDR2 FQNEAQ (reference sequence). The J segment lost 5 bases and the V segment lost 3 bases, leaving 9 bases of the junction unmatched. CDR3 loop: CASSFGQGVWTEAFF. The CDR3 nucleotides read TGTGCCAGCAGCTTTGGTCAGGGGGTCTGGACTGAAGCTTTCTTT.

The chain joins TRBV5-1 to TRBJ1-2; D may be TRBD1 (6 bases). CDR3 length equals 15 residues. With 0 bases removed from V and 8 bases from J, the gap between germline ends came to 17 bases. The germline V gene has CDR1 SGHRS and CDR2 YFSETQ. CDR3 in amino acids: CASSLEGQGASGYTF. The CDR3 bases are TGCGCCAGCAGCTTGGAGGGACAAGGAGCGTCAGGCTACACCTTC.

The chain is built from TRBV7-2 and TRBJ1-5; D is possibly TRBD1 (5 bases). Germline loops: CDR1 SGHTA, CDR2 FQGNSA. Trimming took 1 base from V and 6 from J, leaving 10 bases between them. This CDR3 is 14 amino acids long. Here the CDR3 DNA reads TGTGCCAGCAGCTTAGTGCAGGGTGGTCAGCCCCAGCATTTT. It encodes CASSLVQGGQPQHF.

The chain carries TRBV11-2 and TRBJ1-6, with D possibly matching TRBD1 (6 bases). The V gene lost 5 bases and the J gene lost 6 bases, with 14 bases spanning the gap. CDR1 and CDR2 from the germline V gene are SGHAT and FQNNGV. This CDR3 comprises 15 residues. Here the CDR3 reads CASSPRTDFNSPLHF. The CDR3 DNA reads TGTGCCAGCAGCCCAAGGACAGACTTTAATTCACCCCTCCACTTT.

This clone appeared a single time. This rearrangement joins TRBV7-3 to TRBJ2-7, with TRBD2 matching 15 bases. CDR1 is SGHTA and CDR2 is FQGTGA in the germline V gene. After removal of 5 bases from V and 3 bases from J, the junction contained 2 bases not matched to a gene. This CDR3 region has 15 residues. CDR3 in amino acids: CASSPGLAGGYEQYF. CDR3 nucleotides: TGTGCCAGCAGCCCGGGACTAGCGGGGGGCTACGAGCAGTACTTC.

This chain links TRBV29-1 with TRBJ2-1; D gene uncertain. This CDR3 has 12 residues. Germline loops: CDR1 SQVTM, CDR2 ANQGSEA. Trimming cost V 2 bases and J 4 bases, with 6 bases left between them. CDR3 sequence reads: CSVELAYNEQFF. CDR3 sequence (DNA): TGCAGCGTTGAACTGGCGTACAATGAGCAGTTCTTC.

This chain connects TRBV5-1 to TRBJ1-1; no firm D call. From germline, CDR1 is SGHRS and CDR2 YFSETQ. The CDR3 covers 12 residues. V shed 5 bases and J shed 5 bases, with 10 bases lying between them. CDR3 amino acids: CASSVGLTEAFF. The CDR3 DNA reads as TGCGCCAGCAGTGTTGGGTTGACTGAAGCTTTCTTT.

This rearrangement joins TRBV5-1 to TRBJ2-7; 8 bases are shared with TRBD1. The CDR3 runs 19 residues. Germline assignment: CDR1 SGHRS and CDR2 YFSETQ. The junction had 20 bases not matched to a gene; V was cut back by 4 bases and J by 2 bases. In nucleotides, the CDR3 is TGCGCCAGCAGCCCCTCGAGAGTGGGACAGGTTACCTTTACCTACGAGCAGTACTTC. Protein product: CASSPSRVGQVTFTYEQYF.